One T cell receptor (beta chain) is described in this entry. These data come from a study of control samples from healthy donors and cancer patients. Sequencing used immunoSEQ multiplex PCR; TCRdb keeps in-frame clones, though not all of them. This sample has 55,000 to 70,000 clones; 75% to 95% occur once, and the top ten carry around 0.9%. The sequence derives from a man aged 25 to 40 with colorectal cancer. Sequenced input: PBMCs.

The CDR3 DNA follows: TGTGCCAGCAGCGCGTATCTAGCGGGGGAAACAGATACGCAGTATTTT. Amino acids: CASSAYLAGETDTQYF. This chain uses TRBV9 with TRBJ2-3; 10 nucleotides agree with TRBD2. V was clipped by 3 bases and J by 3 bases; unmatched bases: 7. Germline CDR1 is SGDLS and CDR2 is YYNGEE. There are 16 residues in the CDR3.